The TCR beta chain described here comes from a study of T cell responses to AZD1222 COVID-19 vaccine. This clone was counted between two and nine times. Its specificity is unknown. The repertoire was sequenced with immunoSEQ multiplex PCR; TCRdb's copy has only in-frame clones and lacks some. The table has approximately 140,000 clones, 75% to 85% seen once. In germline, CDR1 is GTSNPN, CDR2 SVGIG (reference sequence). The CDR3 is 14 residues long. J lost 3 bases, V lost 4 bases, and 6 bases had no gene match. Points from the study as a whole: Repertoire sampling happened only post peak T cell response. Donors were largely white British and mainly female; clonal diversity was possibly underestimated. As reported, nearly half of all spike-specific TCRs target variant regions that are unmutated. Across spike, vaccine-associated CD4 TCRs were found, dominant at 160-218 and 743-854.

The origin of this receptor is an adult in good health. Specimen: peripheral blood, collected on day 0 of MenACWY control vaccination. The chain employs TRBV30 and TRBJ1-2; 9 bases map to TRBD1. CDR3 protein: CAWTSTGGYYGYTF. The DNA of the CDR3 is TGTGCCTGGACCTCCACAGGGGGCTACTATGGCTACACCTTC.